This record covers a single T cell receptor beta chain. Sequenced by immunoSEQ multiplex PCR; TCRdb stores in-frame clones only, minus some. The repertoire has 250,000 to 350,000 clones, roughly 87% of them found once; the top ten carry around 0.88%. The data belong to a study of cytomegalovirus exposure and HLA in healthy donors. The V and J ends lost 7 bases and 4 bases, in that order; junction bases with no gene match: 11. The germline CDR1 and CDR2 sequences are SGHVS and FQNEAQ. CDR3 length equals 16 residues. Specimen: PBMCs. The rearrangement uses TRBV7-8 and TRBJ2-3; 10 nucleotides match TRBD2. This TCR came from a man in his thirties or forties in good health and CMV-seronegative. The CDR3 protein is CASITGTSEGADTQYF. CDR3 nucleotide sequence: TGTGCCAGCATTACCGGGACTAGCGAAGGAGCAGATACGCAGTATTTT.